Below are 16 T cell receptor beta chains sequenced from a single sample in a study of identical twins (dated by TCRdb to 2015 to 2016). The receptor library was made with 5' RACE. The sequencer listed for this sample is Illumina HiSeq 2000. TCRdb reprocessed the public reads (quality trimming at Q25 with fastp, clone calling with MiXCR) and kept in-frame beta chains. Under each unique CDR3 protein, matching rows form one entry showing the most common genes and DNA. The sample table shows about 890,000 distinct CDR3 sequences, and 12% are seen once. Around 1.5% of the sample lies in the top ten. The data also belong to a second study, concerning yellow fever vaccine responses in identical twins.

Sequencing was done on a sample of PBMCs. These TCRs come from a woman in her late teens or twenties in good health.

The chain carries TRBV20-1 and TRBJ2-7, with D perhaps matching TRBD1 or TRBD2 (5 bases each). The V and J ends lost 6 bases and 0 bases respectively, with 15 bases between them. Germline V CDR1 and CDR2: DFQATT, SNEGSKA (reference sequence). The CDR3 covers 14 residues. CDR3 region: CSAAGTIYSYEQYF. The CDR3 DNA reads TGCAGTGCCGCCGGGACCATATACTCCTACGAGCAGTACTTC.

In its sample, this clonotype was seen a few times. V gene TRBV28 combines with J gene TRBJ2-7, with 9 bases identical to TRBD1. CDR3 size: 14 residues. The J segment lost 5 bases and the V segment lost 4 bases, leaving 6 bases of the junction unmatched. CDR1 is MDHEN and CDR2 is SYDVKM in the germline V gene. The CDR3 sequence: CASSSGTGIDEQYF. The CDR3 nucleotides are TGTGCCAGCAGTTCCGGGACAGGGATCGACGAGCAGTACTTC.

This clonotype was picked up a small number of times. The chain employs TRBV10-3 and TRBJ2-3; no firm D call. CDR1 ENHRY and CDR2 SYGVKD come from the germline V gene. CDR3 length: 13 amino acids. The ends were cut back, 0 bases at V and 4 bases at J, with 5 bases in the middle. The CDR3 bases are TGTGCCATCAGTGAGTCTGGGTCAGATACGCAGTATTTT. Amino acids: CAISESGSDTQYF.

The chain joins TRBV5-1 to TRBJ2-7; 7 bases line up with TRBD2. CDR1 and CDR2 from the germline V gene are SGHRS and YFSETQ. The CDR3 consists of 14 residues. Losses at the gene ends were 0 bases for V and 5 bases for J; bases not matched to a gene: 5. The CDR3 loop reads CASSLEGGKDEQYV. DNA of the CDR3: TGCGCCAGCAGCTTGGAGGGAGGGAAGGACGAGCAGTACGTC.

The rearrangement links TRBV20-1 to TRBJ2-1, with a tentative D call TRBD2 (6 bases). The CDR3 is 15 amino acids. V was cut by 2 bases and J by 0 bases, with 11 bases left in between. The germline V gene has CDR1 DFQATT and CDR2 SNEGSKA (reference sequence). CDR3 DNA: TGCAGTGCTAGACACGCGGGAAGCTCCTACAATGAGCAGTTCTTC. Its protein is CSARHAGSSYNEQFF.

This clonotype appeared a few times. The genes are TRBV12-3 or TRBV12-4 and TRBJ1-1; TRBD1 matches 11 bases. Trimming removed 5 bases from V and 6 bases from J; junction bases left unmatched: 5. The CDR3 runs 14 residues. The DNA for the CDR3 is TGTGCCAGCAGTCCCGGACAGGGGGCAGCTGAAGCTTTCTTT. As protein: CASSPGQGAAEAFF.

In this sample, this clonotype turned up a few times. This chain joins TRBV10-1 and TRBJ1-1; the D is unclear. Germline V gives CDR1 WNHNN, CDR2 SYGVQD (reference sequence). This CDR3 comprises 15 residues. Trimming left V 0 bases short and J 2 bases short, with 10 bases between. CDR3 in DNA: TGCGCCAGCAGTGAGTCGACTCAGGCAAACACTGAAGCTTTCTTT. It is translated as CASSESTQANTEAFF.

There are many counts of this clonotype. The chain is built from TRBV29-1 and TRBJ2-1; 10 bases line up with TRBD2. The V gene's germline CDR1 is SQVTM and CDR2 ANQGSEA. CDR3 size: 16 residues. J gave up 10 bases and V 6 bases, and 18 bases lay outside the gene matches. Written as DNA, the CDR3 is TGCAGCGTGAGAGGGGCAGCGGGAGGGTTTACAGGCGAGCAGTTCTTC. It encodes CSVRGAAGGFTGEQFF.

The gene calls are TRBV29-1 and TRBJ2-1, with 10 bases lining up with TRBD1. The CDR3 consists of 13 residues. The germline V gene encodes CDR1 SQVTM and CDR2 ANQGSEA. The J segment lost 8 bases and the V segment lost 4 bases, leaving 5 bases of the junction unmatched. CDR3 region: CSVVGTGVYEQFF. The DNA of the CDR3 is TGCAGCGTTGTTGGGACAGGGGTTTATGAGCAGTTCTTC.

CDR3 amino acids: CASSPKRGINSYEQYF. The CDR3 bases are TGTGCCAGCAGCCCAAAGAGGGGGATAAACTCCTACGAGCAGTACTTC. The rearrangement uses TRBV7-9 and TRBJ2-7; D may be TRBD1 (6 bases). V lost 5 bases and J 0 bases, leaving 17 bases between the germline ends. The CDR3 runs to 16 residues. Germline V gene lookup returns CDR1 SEHNR and CDR2 FQNEAQ (reference sequence).

V is TRBV4-1 and J is TRBJ2-5, with D unresolved. Trimming left V 0 bases short and J 3 bases short, with 8 bases between. The CDR3 has 14 amino acids. CDR1 and CDR2 from the germline V gene are MGHRA and YSYEKL. CDR3: CASSQEYREETQYF. The CDR3 nucleotides are TGCGCCAGCAGCCAAGAGTATAGGGAAGAGACCCAGTACTTC.

This clonotype was found many times. This chain links TRBV12-3 or TRBV12-4 with TRBJ1-2, with 9 bases aligning to TRBD1. There are 15 residues in the CDR3. V trimming: 4 bases; J trimming: 4 bases; junction bases outside the gene matches: 7. CDR3 sequence reads: CASSSPGQGTYGYTF. The CDR3 region has the DNA TGTGCCAGCAGTTCCCCGGGACAGGGAACCTATGGCTACACCTTC.

Many counts were recorded for this clonotype. The V call is TRBV5-1, the J call TRBJ2-3; either TRBD1 or TRBD2 may fit D (5 bases each). Trimming pared 4 bases from V and 0 bases from J, leaving 9 bases between. Per the germline V gene, CDR1 is SGHRS and CDR2 is YFSETQ. The CDR3 runs to 14 residues. Here the CDR3 DNA reads TGCGCCAGCAGCAGGGACCTTAGCACAGATACGCAGTATTTT. This sequence encodes CASSRDLSTDTQYF. The full variable domain, in which reference TRBV5-1 and TRBJ2-3 provide the parts outside the CDR3, is KAGVTQTPRYLIKTRGQQVTLSCSPISGHRSVSWYQQTPGQGLQFLFEYFSETQRNKGNFPGRFSGRQFSNSRSEMNVSTLELGDSALYLCASSRDLSTDTQYFGPGTRLTVL.

The chain recombines TRBV20-1 with TRBJ2-7; the D gene is possibly TRBD1 (6 bases). The germline CDR1 and CDR2 sequences are DFQATT and SNEGSKA (reference sequence). V was cut by 4 bases and J by 3 bases, with 16 bases left in between. The CDR3 spans 14 residues. CDR3: CSATPDRFIYEQYF. In DNA form, the CDR3 reads TGCAGTGCTACGCCCGACAGGTTTATCTACGAGCAGTACTTC.

This clonotype was observed at least ten times. This chain links TRBV12-3 or TRBV12-4 with TRBJ1-1; TRBD1 might be the D (6 bases). CDR3 length: 17 residues. Trimming pared 6 bases from V and 3 bases from J, leaving 23 bases between. The CDR3 here is CASSLRALTGGYTEAFF. In DNA, the CDR3 is TGTGCCAGCAGCCTGAGGGCTCTGACAGGTGGATACACTGAAGCTTTCTTT.

This clonotype was observed a handful of times. This chain uses TRBV12-3 or TRBV12-4 with TRBJ2-1; the match to TRBD1 covers 8 bases. The CDR3 totals 14 residues. Unmatched junction bases numbered 6, after V lost 4 bases and J lost 7 bases. CDR3 nucleotide sequence: TGTGCCAGCAGTTCTAGGACAGGGAGGAATGAGCAGTTCTTC. Its translation: CASSSRTGRNEQFF.